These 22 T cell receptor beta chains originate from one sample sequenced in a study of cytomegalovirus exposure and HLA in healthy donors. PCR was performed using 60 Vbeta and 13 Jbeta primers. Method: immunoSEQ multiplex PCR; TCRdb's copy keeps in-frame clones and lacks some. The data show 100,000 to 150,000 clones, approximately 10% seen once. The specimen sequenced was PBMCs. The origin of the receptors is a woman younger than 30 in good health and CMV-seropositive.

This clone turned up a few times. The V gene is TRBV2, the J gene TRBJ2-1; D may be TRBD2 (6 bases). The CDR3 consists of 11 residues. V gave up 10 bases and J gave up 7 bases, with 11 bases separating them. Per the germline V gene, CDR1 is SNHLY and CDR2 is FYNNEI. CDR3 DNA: TGTGCCATAGCGGTTGCAAATGAGCAGTTCTTC. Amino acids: CAIAVANEQFF.

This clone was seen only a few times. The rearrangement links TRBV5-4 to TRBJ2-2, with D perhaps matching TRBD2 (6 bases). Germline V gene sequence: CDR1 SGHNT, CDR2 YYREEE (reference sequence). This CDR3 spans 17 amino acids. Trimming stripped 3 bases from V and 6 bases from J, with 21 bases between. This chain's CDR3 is CASSYRTAGRAAGELFF. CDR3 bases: TGTGCCAGCAGCTATAGGACGGCGGGAAGGGCTGCCGGGGAGCTGTTTTTT. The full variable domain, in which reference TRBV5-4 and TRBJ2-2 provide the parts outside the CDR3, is ETGVTQSPTHLIKTRGQQVTLRCSSQSGHNTVSWYQQALGQGPQFIFQYYREEENGRGNFPPRFSGLQFPNYSSELNVNALELDDSALYLCASSYRTAGRAAGELFFGEGSRLTVL.

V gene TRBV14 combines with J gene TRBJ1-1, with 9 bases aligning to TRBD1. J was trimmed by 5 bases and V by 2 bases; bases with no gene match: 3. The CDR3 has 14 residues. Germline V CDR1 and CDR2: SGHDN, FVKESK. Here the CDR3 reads CASSQTGGITEAFF. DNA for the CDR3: TGTGCCAGCAGCCAAACAGGGGGCATAACTGAAGCTTTCTTT.

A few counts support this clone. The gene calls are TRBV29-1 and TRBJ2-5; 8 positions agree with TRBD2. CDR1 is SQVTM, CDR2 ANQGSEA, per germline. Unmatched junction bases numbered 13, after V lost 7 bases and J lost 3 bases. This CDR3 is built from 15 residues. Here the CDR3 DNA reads TGCAGCGCTCCCCGGGTTGATAGCGGGGAAGAGACCCAGTACTTC. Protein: CSAPRVDSGEETQYF.

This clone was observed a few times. The CDR3 sequence: CASRGLNYGYTF. CDR3 sequence (DNA): TGTGCCAGCAGGGGACTTAACTATGGCTACACCTTC. The chain has TRBV6-5 and TRBJ1-2; D perhaps matches TRBD1 (5 bases). Germline V gene lookup returns CDR1 MNHEY and CDR2 SVGAGI. The CDR3 covers 12 residues. V was shortened by 6 bases and J by 1 base, with 6 bases between the two germline ends.

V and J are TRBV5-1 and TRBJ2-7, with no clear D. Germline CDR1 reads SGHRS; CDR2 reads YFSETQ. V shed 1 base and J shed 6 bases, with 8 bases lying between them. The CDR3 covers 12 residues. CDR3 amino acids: CASSLSNAEQYF. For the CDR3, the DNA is TGCGCCAGCAGCTTGTCTAACGCCGAGCAGTACTTC.

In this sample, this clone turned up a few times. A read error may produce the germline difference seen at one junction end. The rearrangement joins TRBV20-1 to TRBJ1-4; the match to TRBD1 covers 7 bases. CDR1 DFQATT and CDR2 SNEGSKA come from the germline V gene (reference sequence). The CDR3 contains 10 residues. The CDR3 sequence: CSARNDRVIF. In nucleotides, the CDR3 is TGCAGTGCTAGGAACGACAGGGTGATTTTT.

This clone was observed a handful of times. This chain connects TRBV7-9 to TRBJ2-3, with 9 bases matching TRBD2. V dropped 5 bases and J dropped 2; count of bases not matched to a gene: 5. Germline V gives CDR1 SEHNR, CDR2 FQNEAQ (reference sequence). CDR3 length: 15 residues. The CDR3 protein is CASSPVAGVTDTQYF. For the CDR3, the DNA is TGTGCCAGCAGCCCAGTAGCGGGAGTCACAGATACGCAGTATTTT.

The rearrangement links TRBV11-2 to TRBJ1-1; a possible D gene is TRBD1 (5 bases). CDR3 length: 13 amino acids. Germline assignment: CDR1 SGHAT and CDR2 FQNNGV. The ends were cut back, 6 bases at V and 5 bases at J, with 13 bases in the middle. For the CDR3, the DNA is TGTGCCAGCAGTCTAGGGGTGGGAACTGAAGCTTTCTTT. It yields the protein CASSLGVGTEAFF. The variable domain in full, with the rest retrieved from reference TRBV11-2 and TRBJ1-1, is EAGVAQSPRYKIIEKRQSVAFWCNPISGHATLYWYQQILGQGPKLLIQFQNNGVVDDSQLPKDRFSAERLKGVDSTLKIQPAKLEDSAVYLCASSLGVGTEAFFGQGTRLTVV.

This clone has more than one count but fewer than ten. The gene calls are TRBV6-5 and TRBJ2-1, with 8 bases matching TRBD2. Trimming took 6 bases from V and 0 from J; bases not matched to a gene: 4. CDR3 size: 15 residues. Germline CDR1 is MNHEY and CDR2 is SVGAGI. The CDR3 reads CASSLAGLSYNEQFF. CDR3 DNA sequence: TGTGCCAGCAGCTTAGCGGGACTCTCCTACAATGAGCAGTTCTTC.

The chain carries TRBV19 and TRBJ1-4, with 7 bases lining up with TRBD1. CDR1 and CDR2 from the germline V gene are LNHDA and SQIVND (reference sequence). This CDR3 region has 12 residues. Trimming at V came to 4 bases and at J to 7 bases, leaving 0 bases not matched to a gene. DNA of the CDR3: TGTGCCAGTAGTAACAGGGGTGAAAAACTGTTTTTT. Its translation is CASSNRGEKLFF.

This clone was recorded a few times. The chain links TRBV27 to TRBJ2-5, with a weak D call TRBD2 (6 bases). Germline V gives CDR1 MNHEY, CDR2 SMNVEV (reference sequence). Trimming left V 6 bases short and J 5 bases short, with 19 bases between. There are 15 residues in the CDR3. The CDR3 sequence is CASRVDIQRGETQYF. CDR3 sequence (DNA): TGTGCCAGCAGAGTCGACATTCAACGGGGGGAGACCCAGTACTTC.

The CDR3 coding sequence is TGTGCCAGCTCCCTTAGCGCGAGCACAGATACGCAGTATTTT. Translated, it gives CASSLSASTDTQYF. The chain joins TRBV27 to TRBJ2-3, with TRBD2 as a possible D gene (5 bases). The germline V gene has CDR1 MNHEY and CDR2 SMNVEV (reference sequence). The V end was cut by 8 bases, the J end by 0 bases, with 12 bases between. CDR3 length equals 14 residues.

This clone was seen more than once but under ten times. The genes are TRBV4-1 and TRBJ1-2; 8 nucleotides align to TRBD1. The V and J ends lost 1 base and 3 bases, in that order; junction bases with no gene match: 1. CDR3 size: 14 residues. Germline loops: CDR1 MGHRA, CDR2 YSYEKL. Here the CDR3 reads CASSQAGGHYGYTF. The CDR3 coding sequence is TGCGCCAGCAGCCAAGCAGGGGGCCACTATGGCTACACCTTC.

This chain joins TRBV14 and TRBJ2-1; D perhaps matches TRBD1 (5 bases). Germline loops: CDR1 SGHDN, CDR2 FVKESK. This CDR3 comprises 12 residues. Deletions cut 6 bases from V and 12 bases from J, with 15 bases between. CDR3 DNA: TGTGCCAGCAGACTTACAGGCGGCGGGCAGTTCTTC. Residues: CASRLTGGGQFF.

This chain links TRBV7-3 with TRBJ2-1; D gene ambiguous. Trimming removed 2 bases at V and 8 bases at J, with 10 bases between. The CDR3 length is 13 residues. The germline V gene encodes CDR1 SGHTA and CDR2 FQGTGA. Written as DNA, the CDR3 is TGTGCCAGCAGCTTAGTTAGTCGCGATGAGCAGTTCTTC. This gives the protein CASSLVSRDEQFF.

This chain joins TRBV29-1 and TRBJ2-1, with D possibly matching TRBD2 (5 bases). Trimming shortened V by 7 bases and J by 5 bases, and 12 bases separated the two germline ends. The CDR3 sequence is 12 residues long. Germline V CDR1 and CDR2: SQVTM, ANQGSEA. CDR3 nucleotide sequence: TGCAGCGCAGGAGGCCCCGACAATGAGCAGTTCTTC. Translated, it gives CSAGGPDNEQFF.

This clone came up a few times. CDR3 loop: CASSQDYPGPSGTLSYEQYF. CDR3 nucleotide sequence: TGCGCCAGCAGCCAAGATTACCCCGGGCCTAGCGGGACCTTATCCTACGAGCAGTACTTC. The chain uses TRBV4-1 and TRBJ2-7; 9 bases are a match to TRBD2. Unmatched junction bases numbered 16, after V lost 0 bases and J lost 1 base. The CDR3 sequence is 20 residues long. Per the germline V gene, CDR1 is MGHRA and CDR2 is YSYEKL.

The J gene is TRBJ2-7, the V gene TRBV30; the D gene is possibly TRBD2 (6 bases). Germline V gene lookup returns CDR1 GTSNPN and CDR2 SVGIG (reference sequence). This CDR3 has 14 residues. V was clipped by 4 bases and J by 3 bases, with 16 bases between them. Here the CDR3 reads CAWTRFPGGYEQYF. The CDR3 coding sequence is TGTGCCTGGACCCGATTCCCCGGGGGCTACGAGCAGTACTTC. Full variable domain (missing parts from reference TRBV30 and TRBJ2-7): SQTIHQWPATLVQPVGSPLSLECTVEGTSNPNLYWYRQAAGRGLQLLFYSVGIGQISSEVPQNLSASRPQDRQFILSSKKLLLSDSGFYLCAWTRFPGGYEQYFGPGTRLTVT.

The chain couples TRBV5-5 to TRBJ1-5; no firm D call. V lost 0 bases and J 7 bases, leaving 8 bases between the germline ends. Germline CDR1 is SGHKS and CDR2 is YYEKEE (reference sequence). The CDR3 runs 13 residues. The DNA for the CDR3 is TGTGCCAGCAGCTTGGCGGAGGGCCAGCCCCAGCATTTT. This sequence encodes CASSLAEGQPQHF.

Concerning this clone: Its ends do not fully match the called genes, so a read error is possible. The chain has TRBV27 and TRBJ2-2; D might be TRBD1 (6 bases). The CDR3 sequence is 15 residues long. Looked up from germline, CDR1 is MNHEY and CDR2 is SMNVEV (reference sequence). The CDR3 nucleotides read TGTGTCAGCAGTTACCGTCCAACAGGGTCCGGGGAGCTGTTTTTT. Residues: CVSSYRPTGSGELFF.

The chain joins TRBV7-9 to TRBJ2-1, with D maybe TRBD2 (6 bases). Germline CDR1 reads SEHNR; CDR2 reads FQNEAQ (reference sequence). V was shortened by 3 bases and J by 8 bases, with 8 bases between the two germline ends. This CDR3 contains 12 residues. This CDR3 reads CASSLAGYEQFF. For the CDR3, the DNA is TGTGCCAGCAGCTTGGCGGGGTATGAGCAGTTCTTC.